This is a list of T cell receptor beta chains from one sample in a study of control samples from healthy donors and cancer patients. TCRdb's copy holds only in-frame clones and misses some; the assay was immunoSEQ multiplex PCR. In the table there are more than 85,000 clones, about 92% of which are singletons. Sequenced sample: blood. Receptors originate from a woman aged 18-29 years in good health. Each CDR3 is given with its conserved first and last residue. Each record gives: J gene, D gene, clone size, V gene, CDR3 DNA, CDR3 protein. D genes are given only for firm matches. The size of a clone is reported for some rows only, either as once, few or many, or as a class for expanded clones.

J gene: TRBJ1-2
D gene: .
clone size: few
V gene: TRBV5-1
CDR3 DNA: TGCGCCAGCAGCTTGGCCCCTGCGAGGGCGAACTATGGCTACACCTTC
CDR3 protein: CASSLAPARANYGYTF

J gene: TRBJ2-7
D gene: TRBD2
clone size: once
V gene: TRBV9
CDR3 DNA: TGTGCCAGCAGCGTAGCTGGGGCGGGAGGAGGCGACGAGCAGTACTTC
CDR3 protein: CASSVAGAGGGDEQYF

J gene: TRBJ2-7
D gene: .
clone size: .
V gene: TRBV6-1
CDR3 DNA: TGTGCCAGCAGTGAAGAACTCCCTGGGGCCTACGAGCAGTACTTC
CDR3 protein: CASSEELPGAYEQYF

J gene: TRBJ2-7
D gene: TRBD2
clone size: .
V gene: TRBV10-3
CDR3 DNA: TGTGCCATCAGTGAGCCGGGCCGGGAGGGATCCTACGAGCAGTACTTC
CDR3 protein: CAISEPGREGSYEQYF

J gene: TRBJ1-3
D gene: .
clone size: .
V gene: TRBV30
CDR3 DNA: TGTGCCTGGAGTCCAGGGGATAGCTCTGGAAACACCATATATTTT
CDR3 protein: CAWSPGDSSGNTIYF

J gene: TRBJ2-7
D gene: .
clone size: .
V gene: TRBV7-8
CDR3 DNA: TGTGCCAGCAGCTTAGTAGGGGGGAGCTCCTACGAGCAGTACTTC
CDR3 protein: CASSLVGGSSYEQYF

J gene: TRBJ1-3
D gene: .
clone size: .
V gene: TRBV6-2/TRBV6-3
CDR3 DNA: TGTGCCAGCAGTTACCCCGACAGGAACCCTGGAAACACCATATATTTT
CDR3 protein: CASSYPDRNPGNTIYF

J gene: TRBJ1-6
D gene: TRBD1
clone size: few
V gene: TRBV28
CDR3 DNA: TGTGCCGGTTCAACAGGGGGCGACGGGTCACCCCTCCACTTT
CDR3 protein: CAGSTGGDGSPLHF

J gene: TRBJ1-1
D gene: .
clone size: .
V gene: TRBV14
CDR3 DNA: TGTGCCAGCAGCCAAGGTATTAGGGAAGTTTGGTCGAACACTGAAGCTTTCTTT
CDR3 protein: CASSQGIREVWSNTEAFF

J gene: TRBJ2-5
D gene: .
clone size: .
V gene: TRBV7-2
CDR3 DNA: TGTGCCAGCAGCTCTTCAGGGGGGAAACAAGAGACCCAGTACTTC
CDR3 protein: CASSSSGGKQETQYF

J gene: TRBJ2-5
D gene: .
clone size: .
V gene: TRBV20-1
CDR3 DNA: TGCAGTGCTAGTTATGGCTGGCCACAAGAGACCCAGTACTTC
CDR3 protein: CSASYGWPQETQYF

J gene: TRBJ1-1
D gene: .
clone size: once
V gene: TRBV2
CDR3 DNA: TGTGCCAGCATTTCAGTGAACACTGAAGCTTTCTTT
CDR3 protein: CASISVNTEAFF

J gene: TRBJ1-1
D gene: .
clone size: .
V gene: TRBV19
CDR3 DNA: TGTGCCAGTAGTATCACAGCTAACACTGAAGCTTTCTTT
CDR3 protein: CASSITANTEAFF

J gene: TRBJ2-7
D gene: .
clone size: once
V gene: TRBV27
CDR3 DNA: TGTGCCAGCAAAAGCCCCTCTAGAGGGGGGGGCTCCTACGAGCAGTACTTC
CDR3 protein: CASKSPSRGGGSYEQYF

J gene: TRBJ1-5
D gene: .
clone size: .
V gene: TRBV19
CDR3 DNA: TGTGCCAGTAGTAATTTTAGGGGAACTAGCGGTCAGCCCCAGCATTTT
CDR3 protein: CASSNFRGTSGQPQHF

J gene: TRBJ2-3
D gene: TRBD2
clone size: once
V gene: TRBV18
CDR3 DNA: TGTGCCAGCTCACAGGCTAGCGGGGGGGCCCCAGATACGCAGTATTTT
CDR3 protein: CASSQASGGAPDTQYF

J gene: TRBJ2-3
D gene: .
clone size: .
V gene: TRBV7-2
CDR3 DNA: TGTGCCAGCAGCTTAGCGGGAAGCACAGATACGCAGTATTTT
CDR3 protein: CASSLAGSTDTQYF

J gene: TRBJ1-5
D gene: TRBD1
clone size: .
V gene: TRBV6-2/TRBV6-3
CDR3 DNA: TGTGCCAGCAGTCAAACAGGGGAAAATCAGCCCCAGCATTTT
CDR3 protein: CASSQTGENQPQHF

J gene: TRBJ1-1
D gene: TRBD1
clone size: .
V gene: TRBV5-1
CDR3 DNA: TGCGCCAGCAGCCCGATTATTGACAGGGGGCCCGAAGCTTTCTTT
CDR3 protein: CASSPIIDRGPEAFF

J gene: TRBJ1-2
D gene: .
clone size: once
V gene: TRBV7-9
CDR3 DNA: TGTGCCAGCAGCTTAGGGTACAGCGTCTATGGCTACACCTTC
CDR3 protein: CASSLGYSVYGYTF

J gene: TRBJ1-5
D gene: .
clone size: .
V gene: TRBV30
CDR3 DNA: TGTGCCTGGAGTTCTTCAGGCGGGGGTCAGCCCCAGCATTTT
CDR3 protein: CAWSSSGGGQPQHF

J gene: TRBJ2-4
D gene: .
clone size: .
V gene: TRBV7-2
CDR3 DNA: TGTGCCAGCAGCTCACCCGGCAACGCCAAAAACATTCAGTACTTC
CDR3 protein: CASSSPGNAKNIQYF

J gene: TRBJ2-5
D gene: .
clone size: .
V gene: TRBV11-2
CDR3 DNA: TGTGCCAGCAGCTTACAAGGTATCCAAGAGACCCAGTACTTC
CDR3 protein: CASSLQGIQETQYF

J gene: TRBJ2-3
D gene: .
clone size: .
V gene: TRBV6-1
CDR3 DNA: TGTGCCAGCAGTGAAGCCGGCACAGATACGCAGTATTTT
CDR3 protein: CASSEAGTDTQYF

J gene: TRBJ2-1
D gene: .
clone size: .
V gene: TRBV5-1
CDR3 DNA: TGCGCCAGCAGCCCTGAGACACTAGAACTCGCCTACAATGAGCAGTTCTTC
CDR3 protein: CASSPETLELAYNEQFF

J gene: TRBJ1-1
D gene: .
clone size: .
V gene: TRBV15
CDR3 DNA: TGTGCCACCAGCCGGGGGAGCAGGACTGAAGCTTTCTTT
CDR3 protein: CATSRGSRTEAFF

J gene: TRBJ1-2
D gene: TRBD1
clone size: .
V gene: TRBV27
CDR3 DNA: TGTGCCAGCAGTCTGTGGACAGGGGATGGCTACACCTTC
CDR3 protein: CASSLWTGDGYTF

J gene: TRBJ2-6
D gene: TRBD1
clone size: once
V gene: TRBV7-2
CDR3 DNA: TGTGCCAGCAGCCACACAACAGGGGCCTCTGGGGCCAACGTCCTGACTTTC
CDR3 protein: CASSHTTGASGANVLTF

J gene: TRBJ2-5
D gene: .
clone size: .
V gene: TRBV24-1
CDR3 DNA: TGTGCCACCAGTGATTTGCCCGGGGGCCAACAAGAGACCCAGTACTTC
CDR3 protein: CATSDLPGGQQETQYF

J gene: TRBJ2-1
D gene: .
clone size: .
V gene: TRBV6-5
CDR3 DNA: TGTGCCAGCAGGTCAACTGGGGGGGCGTACAATGAGCAGTTCTTC
CDR3 protein: CASRSTGGAYNEQFF

J gene: TRBJ2-2
D gene: .
clone size: .
V gene: TRBV6-5
CDR3 DNA: TGTGCCAGCAGCCTACAGGGAGCGAACACCGGGGAGCCGTTTTTT
CDR3 protein: CASSLQGANTGEPFF

J gene: TRBJ1-1
D gene: .
clone size: .
V gene: TRBV21-1
CDR3 DNA: TGTGCCAGCAGCAAAGCGCTTCTCAGGGTAAGGGCTGAAGCTTTCTTT
CDR3 protein: CASSKALLRVRAEAFF

J gene: TRBJ2-1
D gene: TRBD1
clone size: .
V gene: TRBV29-1
CDR3 DNA: TGCAGCGTTGCCCCCCGGGACAGAAACAATGAGCAGTTCTTC
CDR3 protein: CSVAPRDRNNEQFF

J gene: TRBJ1-3
D gene: .
clone size: .
V gene: TRBV2
CDR3 DNA: TGTGCCAGCAGAACGGGGCTCCGCTTCTCTGGAAACACCATATATTTT
CDR3 protein: CASRTGLRFSGNTIYF

J gene: TRBJ2-6
D gene: TRBD1
clone size: .
V gene: TRBV6-1
CDR3 DNA: TGTGCCAGCAGTGAGGGGACAGCTGGGGCCAACGTCCTGACTTTC
CDR3 protein: CASSEGTAGANVLTF

J gene: TRBJ2-7
D gene: .
clone size: .
V gene: TRBV9
CDR3 DNA: TGTGCCAGCAGCGTAGGGAGTAGCGGATCCTACGAGCAGTACTTC
CDR3 protein: CASSVGSSGSYEQYF

J gene: TRBJ2-5
D gene: .
clone size: .
V gene: TRBV28
CDR3 DNA: TGTGCCAGCAGTTCCAACCCCCCCGGGACAATGTTGGGAGAGACCCAGTACTTC
CDR3 protein: CASSSNPPGTMLGETQYF

J gene: TRBJ1-3
D gene: .
clone size: .
V gene: TRBV19
CDR3 DNA: TGTGCCAGTAGTATAAGGGGCGTTGCCTCTGGAAACACCATATATTTT
CDR3 protein: CASSIRGVASGNTIYF

J gene: TRBJ2-7
D gene: .
clone size: .
V gene: TRBV9
CDR3 DNA: TGTGCCAGCAGCGTGGGTGGGGACGTCCGAACCCACGAGCAGTACTTC
CDR3 protein: CASSVGGDVRTHEQYF

J gene: TRBJ1-1
D gene: .
clone size: .
V gene: TRBV30
CDR3 DNA: TGTGCCCATAGCGCGGGTTTCGCTGAAGCTTTCTTT
CDR3 protein: CAHSAGFAEAFF

J gene: TRBJ1-6
D gene: .
clone size: .
V gene: TRBV11-2
CDR3 DNA: TGTGCCAGCAGTCCAGGATCCGCAATGTATAATTCACCCCTCCACTTT
CDR3 protein: CASSPGSAMYNSPLHF

J gene: TRBJ1-1
D gene: .
clone size: .
V gene: TRBV11-3
CDR3 DNA: TGTGCCAGCAGCTTAGAAGGGCAGGGGAACACTGAAGCTTTCTTT
CDR3 protein: CASSLEGQGNTEAFF

J gene: TRBJ2-5
D gene: .
clone size: few
V gene: TRBV19
CDR3 DNA: TGTGCCAGTAGTATAGATGGACAAGAGACCCAGTACTTC
CDR3 protein: CASSIDGQETQYF

J gene: TRBJ1-1
D gene: .
clone size: .
V gene: TRBV6-2/TRBV6-3
CDR3 DNA: TGTGCCAGCAGCATCGGGACTGAAGCTTTCTTT
CDR3 protein: CASSIGTEAFF

J gene: TRBJ1-2
D gene: TRBD1
clone size: .
V gene: TRBV11-2
CDR3 DNA: TGTGCCAGCAGCCCTGACAGGGTCTATGGCTACACCTTC
CDR3 protein: CASSPDRVYGYTF

J gene: TRBJ1-4
D gene: .
clone size: .
V gene: TRBV6-1
CDR3 DNA: TGTGCCAGCAGTGAAACGATAACTAATGAAAAACTGTTTTTT
CDR3 protein: CASSETITNEKLFF

J gene: TRBJ2-7
D gene: .
clone size: .
V gene: TRBV5-4
CDR3 DNA: TGTGCCAGCAGTAACGGAGGGGCTAGTTCCTACGAGCAGTACTTC
CDR3 protein: CASSNGGASSYEQYF

J gene: TRBJ1-5
D gene: .
clone size: .
V gene: TRBV24-1
CDR3 DNA: TGTGCCACCAGTTTGGGCAGATCTAATCAGCCCCAGCATTTT
CDR3 protein: CATSLGRSNQPQHF